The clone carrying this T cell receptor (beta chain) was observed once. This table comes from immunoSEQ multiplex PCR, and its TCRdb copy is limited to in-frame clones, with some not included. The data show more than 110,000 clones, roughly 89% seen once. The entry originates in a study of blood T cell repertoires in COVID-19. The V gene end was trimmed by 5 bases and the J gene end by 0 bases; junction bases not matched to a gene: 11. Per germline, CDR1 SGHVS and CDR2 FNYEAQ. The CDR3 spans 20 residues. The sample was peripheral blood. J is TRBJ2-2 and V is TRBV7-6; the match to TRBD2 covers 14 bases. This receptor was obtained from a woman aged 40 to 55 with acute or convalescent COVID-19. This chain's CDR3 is CASSGWGLAGELANTGELFF. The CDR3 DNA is TGTGCCAGCAGCGGATGGGGACTAGCGGGAGAGTTGGCGAACACCGGGGAGCTGTTTTTT.